Below, 14 T cell receptor beta chains from the same sample are listed, as sequenced in a study of blood T cell repertoires in COVID-19. Clones were sequenced by immunoSEQ multiplex PCR, and TCRdb holds only the in-frame ones, with some missing. The repertoire consists of hundreds of thousands of clones, with nearly 85% occurring once and the leading ten covering approximately 9%. Sample: peripheral blood. Receptor source: a human donor in a cohort sampled during active COVID-19.

The J gene is TRBJ2-1, the V gene TRBV6-5, with D perhaps matching TRBD1 (7 bases). The CDR3 is 14 amino acids. V was clipped by 7 bases and J by 8 bases, with 18 bases between them. Germline V gene lookup returns CDR1 MNHEY and CDR2 SVGAGI. The CDR3 sequence is CASTRQGERDEQFF. The CDR3 DNA sequence: TGTGCCAGCACCAGACAGGGTGAGCGGGATGAGCAGTTCTTC.

This clone was recorded only once. The gene calls are TRBV9 and TRBJ2-3, with 9 bases aligning to TRBD1. CDR3 length: 16 residues. Germline trimming cut 0 bases from V and 2 bases from J; bases unmatched to any gene: 4. The germline V gene has CDR1 SGDLS and CDR2 YYNGEE. The CDR3, as DNA: TGTGCCAGCAGCGTAGAAGGGGACAGGGTCACAGATACGCAGTATTTT. Translating it yields CASSVEGDRVTDTQYF.

This chain connects TRBV5-4 to TRBJ2-7; 7 bases fit TRBD2. The CDR3 covers 17 residues. Per the germline V gene, CDR1 is SGHNT and CDR2 is YYREEE (reference sequence). With V trimmed by 1 base and J by 1 base, 11 bases remained unmatched. This CDR3 is CASSLKVLAGVSYEQYF. CDR3 nucleotides: TGTGCCAGCAGCTTGAAGGTATTGGCGGGAGTATCCTACGAGCAGTACTTC.

Points on this clone: The junction does not match germline at one end; this may be a read error. The chain is built from TRBV7-6 and TRBJ2-7, with 15 bases identical to TRBD2. The CDR3 runs to 16 residues. The V gene's germline CDR1 is SGHVS and CDR2 FNYEAQ. The CDR3 nucleotides are TGTGCCAGCAGCTTAATAGGGTTCGGGACTAGCGGGAGGCCCCACTTC. Translated, it gives CASSLIGFGTSGRPHF. The full variable domain, completed using reference TRBV7-6 and TRBJ2-7, is GAGVSQSPRYKVTKRGQDVALRCDPISGHVSLYWYRQALGQGPEFLTYFNYEAQQDKSGLPNDRFSAERPEGSISTLTIQRTEQRDSAMYRCASSLIGFGTSGRPHFGPGTRLTVT.

The genes are TRBV18 and TRBJ1-2; the match to TRBD1 covers 7 bases. Germline trimming cut 5 bases from V and 4 bases from J; bases unmatched to any gene: 13. The CDR3 is made up of 16 amino acids. Germline V lookup: CDR1 KGHSH, CDR2 LQKENI. DNA for the CDR3: TGTGCCAGCTCAGCGACTCAGGGGGGCGACCTCTATGGCTACACCTTC. Translation: CASSATQGGDLYGYTF.

This rearrangement joins TRBV7-9 to TRBJ1-4, with D perhaps matching TRBD1 (6 bases). Germline lookup yields CDR1 SEHNR and CDR2 FQNEAQ (reference sequence). The ends were cut back, 5 bases at V and 0 bases at J, with 13 bases in the middle. CDR3 size: 16 residues. CDR3: CASSPRGQTTNEKLFF. The CDR3 DNA is TGTGCCAGCAGCCCCCGCGGACAGACAACTAATGAAAAACTGTTTTTT.

Only one count was recorded for this clone. This chain uses TRBV20-1 with TRBJ2-7; D is undetermined. Per germline, CDR1 DFQATT and CDR2 SNEGSKA (reference sequence). The CDR3 has 11 residues. With 3 bases removed from V and 6 bases from J, the gap between germline ends came to 9 bases. CDR3 in DNA: TGCAGTGCTAGTCGCTCGGGCGAGCAGTACTTC. It specifies CSASRSGEQYF.

The chain is built from TRBV6-5 and TRBJ2-5; D possibly corresponds to TRBD2 (7 bases). Germline-derived CDR1 and CDR2 are MNHEY and SVGAGI. CDR3 length: 12 amino acids. Trimming cost V 5 bases and J 4 bases, with 8 bases left between them. The DNA for the CDR3 is TGTGCCAGCAGTCGGGGGGCAGAGACCCAGTACTTC. Residues: CASSRGAETQYF.

V gene TRBV7-2 combines with J gene TRBJ2-1; D may be TRBD2 (6 bases). There are 14 residues in the CDR3. CDR1 and CDR2 (germline): SGHTA, FQGNSA. Trimming took 0 bases from V and 6 from J, leaving 9 bases between them. CDR3 coding DNA: TGTGCCAGCAGCTTAGCCTTCGGGAGCAATGAGCAGTTCTTC. This gives the protein CASSLAFGSNEQFF.

Comments on this clone: A clone one base away is much larger, so this may be a read error. J is TRBJ1-1 and V is TRBV28, with D possibly matching TRBD1 (6 bases). Per germline, CDR1 MDHEN and CDR2 SYDVKM. The CDR3 totals 13 residues. V was clipped by 4 bases and J by 2 bases, with 8 bases between them. In nucleotides, the CDR3 is TGTGCCAGCAGTTGGACAGCAAACACTGAAGCTTTCTTT. It codes for CASSWTANTEAFF.

J is TRBJ2-7 and V is TRBV24-1, with a weak D call TRBD2 (6 bases). The CDR3 is 16 residues long. Germline CDR1 reads KGHDR; CDR2 reads SFDVKD. V lost 1 base to trimming and J lost 6 bases, with 18 bases between them. CDR3 sequence (DNA): TGTGCCACCAGTGATTTCTTAGCGGCTCGGGTACGCGAGCAGTACTTC. Translation: CATSDFLAARVREQYF.

The chain is built from TRBV15 and TRBJ1-4; a weak D match, TRBD1 (5 bases). V lost 0 bases and J 8 bases, leaving 16 bases between the germline ends. This CDR3 is built from 16 residues. Looked up from germline, CDR1 is LNHNV and CDR2 is YYDKDF (reference sequence). Here the CDR3 DNA reads TGTGCCACCAGCAGAGATTGGCAGGGTAGTCAGGAAAAACTGTTTTTT. Translating gives CATSRDWQGSQEKLFF.

The CDR3 loop is CASSVLQDSGSNEQFF. CDR3 sequence (DNA): TGTGCCAGCAGCGTACTCCAGGATAGCGGGAGCAATGAGCAGTTCTTC. The chain recombines TRBV9 with TRBJ2-1, with 9 bases that match TRBD2. CDR1 is SGDLS, CDR2 YYNGEE, per germline. This CDR3 has 16 residues. V shed 1 base and J 6 bases; nucleotides not matched to a gene: 8.

The chain combines TRBV6-6 with TRBJ2-5, with 12 bases lining up with TRBD2. The CDR3 runs 18 residues. V was clipped by 6 bases and J by 4 bases; unmatched bases: 15. The germline gives CDR1 MNHNY, CDR2 SVGAGI (reference sequence). CDR3 residues: CASRRGSLAGGPGETQYF. In nucleotides, the CDR3 is TGTGCCAGCAGACGAGGGTCTCTAGCGGGGGGGCCAGGAGAGACCCAGTACTTC.